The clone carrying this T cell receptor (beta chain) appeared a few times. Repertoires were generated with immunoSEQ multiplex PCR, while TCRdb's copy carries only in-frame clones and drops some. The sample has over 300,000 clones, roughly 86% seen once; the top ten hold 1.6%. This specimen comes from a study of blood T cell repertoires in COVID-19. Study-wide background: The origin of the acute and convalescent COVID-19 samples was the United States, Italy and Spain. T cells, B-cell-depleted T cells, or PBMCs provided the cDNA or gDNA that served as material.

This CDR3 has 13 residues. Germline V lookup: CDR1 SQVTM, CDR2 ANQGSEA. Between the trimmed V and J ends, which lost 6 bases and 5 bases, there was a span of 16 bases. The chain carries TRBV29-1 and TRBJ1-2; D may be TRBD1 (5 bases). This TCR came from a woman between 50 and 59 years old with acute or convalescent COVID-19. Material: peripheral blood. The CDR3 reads CSVQDAGSYGYTF. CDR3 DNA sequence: TGCAGCGTACAGGACGCCGGCTCTTATGGCTACACCTTC.